Described below is a single T cell receptor beta chain sequence and its context. The data belong to a study of blood T cell repertoires in COVID-19. Either two negative PCRs, clearance, or symptom resolution qualified Cohort 3 donors as recovered. Sequencing used immunoSEQ multiplex PCR; TCRdb keeps in-frame clones, though not all of them. The sample carries around 310,000 clones, approximately 88% recorded once. The sequence derives from a young man who had recovered from COVID-19. The specimen was PBMCs or T cells enriched from blood (not recorded which).

The CDR3 here is CASGPDGSNQPQHF. CDR3 DNA sequence: TGTGCCAGCGGCCCCGACGGGAGCAATCAGCCCCAGCATTTT. J is TRBJ1-5 and V is TRBV10-3; D is uncertain. V lost 10 bases and J lost 1, with 14 bases in between. CDR3 length equals 14 residues. CDR1 and CDR2 (germline): ENHRY, SYGVKD.